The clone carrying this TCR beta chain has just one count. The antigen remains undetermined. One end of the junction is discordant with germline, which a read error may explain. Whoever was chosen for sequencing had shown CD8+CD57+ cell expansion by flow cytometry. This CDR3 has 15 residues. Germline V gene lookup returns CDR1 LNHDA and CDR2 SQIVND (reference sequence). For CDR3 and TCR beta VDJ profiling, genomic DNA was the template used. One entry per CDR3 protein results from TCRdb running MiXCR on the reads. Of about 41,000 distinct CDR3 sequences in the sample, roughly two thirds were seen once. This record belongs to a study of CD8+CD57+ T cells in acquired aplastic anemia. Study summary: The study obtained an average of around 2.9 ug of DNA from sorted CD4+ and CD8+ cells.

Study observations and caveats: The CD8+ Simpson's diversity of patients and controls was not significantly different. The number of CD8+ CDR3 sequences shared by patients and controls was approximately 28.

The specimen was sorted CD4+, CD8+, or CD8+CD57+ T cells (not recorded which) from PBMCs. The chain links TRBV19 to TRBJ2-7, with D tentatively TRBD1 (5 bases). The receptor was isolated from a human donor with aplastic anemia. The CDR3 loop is CASSISAGMRNEQYF. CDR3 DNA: TGTGCTAGTAGTATATCTGCAGGGATGAGGAACGAGCAGTACTTC. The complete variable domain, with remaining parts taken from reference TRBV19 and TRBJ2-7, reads DGGITQSPKYLFRKEGQNVTLSCEQNLNHDAMYWYRQDPGQGLRLIYYSQIVNDFQKGDIAEGYSVSREKKESFPLTVTSAQKNPTAFYLCASSISAGMRNEQYFGPGTRLTVT.